This T cell receptor (beta chain) was recovered during a study of control samples from healthy donors and cancer patients. Assay: immunoSEQ multiplex PCR; the TCRdb copy retains only in-frame clones and omits some. The sample carries around 100,000 clones, around 88% recorded once. From germline, CDR1 is MDHEN and CDR2 SYDVKM. This CDR3 has 14 residues. V was cut by 6 bases and J by 1 base, with 11 bases left in between. The sequence derives from a man in his thirties or forties in good health. The material sequenced was blood. V is TRBV28 and J is TRBJ2-3; possibly TRBD2 for D (5 bases). The CDR3 DNA follows: TGTGCCAGCAGGAGAGTCGGGGGCACAGATACGCAGTATTTT. This encodes CASRRVGGTDTQYF.